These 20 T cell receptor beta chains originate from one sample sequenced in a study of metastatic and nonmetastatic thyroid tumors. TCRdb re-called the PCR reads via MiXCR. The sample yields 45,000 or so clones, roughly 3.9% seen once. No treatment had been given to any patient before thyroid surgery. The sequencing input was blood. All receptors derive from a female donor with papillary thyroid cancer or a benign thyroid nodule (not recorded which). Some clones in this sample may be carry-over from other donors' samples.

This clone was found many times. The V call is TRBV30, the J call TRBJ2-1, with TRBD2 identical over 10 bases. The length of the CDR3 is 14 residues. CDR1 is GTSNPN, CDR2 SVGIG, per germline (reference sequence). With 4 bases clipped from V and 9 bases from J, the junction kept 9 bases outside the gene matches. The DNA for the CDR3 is TGTGCCTGGACCGGGACTAGCGTGTTGGGTGAGCAGTTCTTC. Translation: CAWTGTSVLGEQFF. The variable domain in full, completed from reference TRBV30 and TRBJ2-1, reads SQTIHQWPATLVQPVGSPLSLECTVEGTSNPNLYWYRQAAGRGLQLLFYSVGIGQISSEVPQNLSASRPQDRQFILSSKKLLLSDSGFYLCAWTGTSVLGEQFFGPGTRLTVL.

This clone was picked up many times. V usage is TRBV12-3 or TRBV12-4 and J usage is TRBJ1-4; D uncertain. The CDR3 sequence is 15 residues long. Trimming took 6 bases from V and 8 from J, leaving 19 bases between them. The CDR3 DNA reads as TGTGCCAGCAGCCGTCCGGGTAGGGTCGACGAAAAACTGTTTTTT. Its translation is CASSRPGRVDEKLFF.

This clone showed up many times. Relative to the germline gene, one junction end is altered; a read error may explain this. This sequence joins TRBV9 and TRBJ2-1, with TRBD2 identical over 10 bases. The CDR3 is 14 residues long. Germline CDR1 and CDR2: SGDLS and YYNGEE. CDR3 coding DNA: TGTGCCAGCAGCGTAGATCTGGGGGGTCTAGCGGGAGCCTTC. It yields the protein CASSVDLGGLAGAF.

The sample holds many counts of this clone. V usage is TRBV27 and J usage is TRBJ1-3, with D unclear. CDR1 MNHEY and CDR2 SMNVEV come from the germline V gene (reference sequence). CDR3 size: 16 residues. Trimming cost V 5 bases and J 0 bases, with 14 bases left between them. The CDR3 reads CASSRTGRISGNTIYF. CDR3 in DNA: TGTGCCAGCAGTCGAACTGGACGGATCTCTGGAAACACCATATATTTT.

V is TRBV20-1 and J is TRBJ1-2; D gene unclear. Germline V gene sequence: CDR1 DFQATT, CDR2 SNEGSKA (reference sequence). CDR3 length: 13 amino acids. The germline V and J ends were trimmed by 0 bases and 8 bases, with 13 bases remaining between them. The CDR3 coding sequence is TGCAGTGCTAGAGATTCCCTAAAGCAGGGCTACACCTTC. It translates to CSARDSLKQGYTF.

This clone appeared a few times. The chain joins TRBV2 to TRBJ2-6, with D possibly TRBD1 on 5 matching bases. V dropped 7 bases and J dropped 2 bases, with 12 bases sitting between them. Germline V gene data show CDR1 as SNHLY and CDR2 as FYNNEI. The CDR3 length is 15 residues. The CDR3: CASMSIRAGANVLTF. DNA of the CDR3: TGTGCCAGCATGTCTATCAGGGCTGGGGCCAACGTCCTGACTTTC.

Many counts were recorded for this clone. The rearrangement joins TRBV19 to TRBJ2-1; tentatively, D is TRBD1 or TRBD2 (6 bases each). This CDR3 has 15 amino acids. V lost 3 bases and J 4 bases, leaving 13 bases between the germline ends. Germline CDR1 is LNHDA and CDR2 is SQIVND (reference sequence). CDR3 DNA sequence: TGTGCCAGTAGTATTGGGGGGCTTCGGTACAATGAGCAGTTCTTC. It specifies CASSIGGLRYNEQFF.

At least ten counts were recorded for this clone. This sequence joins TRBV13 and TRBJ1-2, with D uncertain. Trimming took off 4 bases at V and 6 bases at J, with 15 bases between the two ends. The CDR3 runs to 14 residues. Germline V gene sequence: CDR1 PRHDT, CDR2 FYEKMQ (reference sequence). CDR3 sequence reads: CASSSRRKIHGYTF. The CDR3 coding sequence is TGTGCCAGCAGCTCGCGGAGGAAAATCCATGGCTACACCTTC.

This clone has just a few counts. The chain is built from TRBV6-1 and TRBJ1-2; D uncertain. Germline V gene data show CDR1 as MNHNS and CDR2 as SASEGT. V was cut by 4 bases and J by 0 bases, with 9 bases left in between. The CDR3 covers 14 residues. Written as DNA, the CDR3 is TGTGCCAGCAGTGGACGGTTAGCTAACTATGGCTACACCTTC. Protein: CASSGRLANYGYTF.

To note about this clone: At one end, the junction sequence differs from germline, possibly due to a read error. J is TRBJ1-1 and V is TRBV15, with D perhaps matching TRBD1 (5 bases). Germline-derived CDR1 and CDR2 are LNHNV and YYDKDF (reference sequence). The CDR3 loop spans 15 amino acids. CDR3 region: CATIRVQGVRTEAFF. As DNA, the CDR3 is TGTGCCACCATCAGAGTCCAGGGTGTACGAACTGAAGCTTTCTTT.

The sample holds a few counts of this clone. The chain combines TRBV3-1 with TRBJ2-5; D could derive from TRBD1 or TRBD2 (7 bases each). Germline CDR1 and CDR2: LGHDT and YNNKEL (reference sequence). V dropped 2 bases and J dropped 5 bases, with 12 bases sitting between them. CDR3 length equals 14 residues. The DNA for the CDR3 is TGTGCCAGCAGCCAAAGACAGGGAGGGGAGACCCAGTACTTC. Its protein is CASSQRQGGETQYF.

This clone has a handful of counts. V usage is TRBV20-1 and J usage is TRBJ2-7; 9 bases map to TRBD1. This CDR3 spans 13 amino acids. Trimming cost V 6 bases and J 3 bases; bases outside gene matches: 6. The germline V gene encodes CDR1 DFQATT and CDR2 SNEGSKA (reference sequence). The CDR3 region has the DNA TGCAGTGCCTCGACAGGGGGAAACTACGAGCAGTACTTC. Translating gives CSASTGGNYEQYF.

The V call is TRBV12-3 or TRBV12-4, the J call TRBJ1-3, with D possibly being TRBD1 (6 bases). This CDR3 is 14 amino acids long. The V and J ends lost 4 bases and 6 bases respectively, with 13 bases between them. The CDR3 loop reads CASSSQGVENTIYF. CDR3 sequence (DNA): TGTGCCAGCAGTTCACAGGGCGTCGAAAACACCATATATTTT.

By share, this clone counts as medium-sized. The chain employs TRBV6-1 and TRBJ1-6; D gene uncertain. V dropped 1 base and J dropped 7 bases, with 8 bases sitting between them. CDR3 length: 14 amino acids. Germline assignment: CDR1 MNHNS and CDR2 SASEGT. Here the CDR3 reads CASSEVWPNSPLHF. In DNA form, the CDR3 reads TGTGCCAGCAGTGAAGTTTGGCCGAATTCACCCCTCCACTTT.

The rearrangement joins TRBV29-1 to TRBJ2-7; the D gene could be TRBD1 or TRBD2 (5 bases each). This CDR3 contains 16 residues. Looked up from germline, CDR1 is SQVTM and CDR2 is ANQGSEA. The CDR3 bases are TGCAACGTCCCCGGGTTGGAGAGGGGAAGCTCCTACGAGCAGTACTTC. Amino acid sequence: CNVPGLERGSSYEQYF.

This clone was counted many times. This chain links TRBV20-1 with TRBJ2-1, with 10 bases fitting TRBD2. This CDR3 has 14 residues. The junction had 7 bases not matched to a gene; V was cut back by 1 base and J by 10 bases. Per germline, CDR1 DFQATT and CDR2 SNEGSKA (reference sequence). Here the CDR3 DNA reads TGCAGTGCTAGAGGAGAGCTAGCGGGAGAGGAGCAGTTCTTC. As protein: CSARGELAGEEQFF.

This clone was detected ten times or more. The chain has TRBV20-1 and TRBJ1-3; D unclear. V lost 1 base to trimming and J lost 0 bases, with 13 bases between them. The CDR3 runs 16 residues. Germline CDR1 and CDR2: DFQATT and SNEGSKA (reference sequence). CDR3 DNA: TGCAGTGCTAGAGGAAGGACTCGGACCTCTGGAAACACCATATATTTT. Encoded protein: CSARGRTRTSGNTIYF.

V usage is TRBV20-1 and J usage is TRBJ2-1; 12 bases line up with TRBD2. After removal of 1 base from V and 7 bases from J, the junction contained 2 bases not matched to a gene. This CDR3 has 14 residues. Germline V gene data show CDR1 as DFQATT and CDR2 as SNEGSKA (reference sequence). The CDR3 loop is CSARVLAGGNEQFF. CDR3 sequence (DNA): TGCAGTGCTAGAGTACTAGCGGGAGGTAATGAGCAGTTCTTC.

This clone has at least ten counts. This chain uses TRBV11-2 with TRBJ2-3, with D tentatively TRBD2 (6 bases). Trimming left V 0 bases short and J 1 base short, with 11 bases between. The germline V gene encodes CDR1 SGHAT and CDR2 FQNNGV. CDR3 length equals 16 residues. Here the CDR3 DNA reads TGTGCCAGCAGCTTAGATCCTCCTAGCGGCACAGATACGCAGTATTTT. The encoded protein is CASSLDPPSGTDTQYF.

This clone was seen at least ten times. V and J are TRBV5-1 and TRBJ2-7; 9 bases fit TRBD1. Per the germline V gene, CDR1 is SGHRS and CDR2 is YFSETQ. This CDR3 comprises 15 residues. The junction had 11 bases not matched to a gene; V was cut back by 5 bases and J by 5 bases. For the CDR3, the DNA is TGCGCCAGCAGGTTAAGGGACAGGGTTTACGACGAGCAGTACTTC. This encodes CASRLRDRVYDEQYF.